This entry concerns a single T cell receptor beta chain. Its antigen remains unknown. This specimen belongs to a study of CD4 T cells in relation to SARS-CoV-2 and coronaviruses. Study as a whole: ViraFEST: roughly 10-day antigen culture of PBMCs, then TCR beta CDR3 sequencing. Study outcomes and limitations: Culture-expanded clones reflect memory recall rather than primary priming during culture.

Sequenced by immunoSEQ multiplex PCR; TCRdb stores in-frame clones only, minus some. The sample holds some 40,000 clones; roughly 80% are singletons and the top ten take over 20%. The germline CDR1 and CDR2 sequences are KGHDR and SFDVKD. The CDR3 spans 15 residues. V shed 7 bases, J shed 5 bases, and the junction held 8 bases outside the gene matches. Sequencing was done on a sample of memory CD4+ T cells from PBMCs, cultured in vitro. The genes are TRBV24-1 and TRBJ2-7, with 12 nucleotides matching TRBD2. The clonotype originates from an adult with COVID-19. In nucleotides, the CDR3 is TGTGCCACCAGGACGACTAGCGGGAGACGGGACGAGCAGTACTTC. As protein: CATRTTSGRRDEQYF.